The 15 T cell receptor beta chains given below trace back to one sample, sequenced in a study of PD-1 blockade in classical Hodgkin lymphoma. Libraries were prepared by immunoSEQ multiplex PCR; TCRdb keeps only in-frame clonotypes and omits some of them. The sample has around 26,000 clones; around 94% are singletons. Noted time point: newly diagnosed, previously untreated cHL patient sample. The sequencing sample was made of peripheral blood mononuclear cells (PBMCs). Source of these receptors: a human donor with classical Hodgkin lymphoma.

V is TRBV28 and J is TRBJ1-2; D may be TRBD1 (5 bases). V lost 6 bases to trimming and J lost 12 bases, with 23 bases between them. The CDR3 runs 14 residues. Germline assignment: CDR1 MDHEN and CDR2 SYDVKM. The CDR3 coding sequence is TGTGCCAGCAGCCTACCGGGACGTGGACCGACTGACACCTTC. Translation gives CASSLPGRGPTDTF.

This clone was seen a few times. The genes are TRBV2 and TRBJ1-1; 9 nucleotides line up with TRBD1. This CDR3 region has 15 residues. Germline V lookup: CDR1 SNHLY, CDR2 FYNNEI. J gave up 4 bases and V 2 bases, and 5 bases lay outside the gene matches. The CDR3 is CASSETGGVGTEAFF. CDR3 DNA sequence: TGTGCCAGCAGTGAAACAGGGGGCGTGGGCACTGAAGCTTTCTTT.

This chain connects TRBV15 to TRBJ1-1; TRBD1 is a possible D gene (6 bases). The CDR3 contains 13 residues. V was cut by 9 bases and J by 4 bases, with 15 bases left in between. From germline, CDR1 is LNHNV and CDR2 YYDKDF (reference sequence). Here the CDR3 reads CATGAFTATEAFF. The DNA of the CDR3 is TGTGCCACGGGGGCATTTACTGCCACTGAAGCTTTCTTT.

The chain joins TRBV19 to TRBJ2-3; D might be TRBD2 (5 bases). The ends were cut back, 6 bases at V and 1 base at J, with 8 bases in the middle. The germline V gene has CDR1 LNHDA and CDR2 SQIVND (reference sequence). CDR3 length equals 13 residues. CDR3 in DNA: TGTGCCAGTAGGATCGGGGGCACAGATACGCAGTATTTT. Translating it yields CASRIGGTDTQYF.

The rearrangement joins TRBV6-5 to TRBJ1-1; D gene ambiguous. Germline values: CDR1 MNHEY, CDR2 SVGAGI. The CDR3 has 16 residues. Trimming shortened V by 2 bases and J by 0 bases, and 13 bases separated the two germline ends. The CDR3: CASSYAGPEVNTEAFF. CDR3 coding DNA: TGTGCCAGCAGTTACGCTGGGCCAGAAGTGAACACTGAAGCTTTCTTT.

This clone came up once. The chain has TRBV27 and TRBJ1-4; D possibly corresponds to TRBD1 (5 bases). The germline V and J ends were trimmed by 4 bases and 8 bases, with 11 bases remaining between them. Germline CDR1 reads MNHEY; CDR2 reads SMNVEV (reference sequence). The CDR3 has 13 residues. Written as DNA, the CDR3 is TGTGCCAGCAGTTCCTCGGGACCCGAAAAACTGTTTTTT. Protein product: CASSSSGPEKLFF.

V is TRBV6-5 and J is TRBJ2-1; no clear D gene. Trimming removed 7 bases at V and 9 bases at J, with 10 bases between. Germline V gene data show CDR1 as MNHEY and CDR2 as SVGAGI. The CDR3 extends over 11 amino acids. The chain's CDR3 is CASKDGFEQFF. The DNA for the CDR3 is TGTGCCAGCAAGGATGGGTTTGAGCAGTTCTTC.

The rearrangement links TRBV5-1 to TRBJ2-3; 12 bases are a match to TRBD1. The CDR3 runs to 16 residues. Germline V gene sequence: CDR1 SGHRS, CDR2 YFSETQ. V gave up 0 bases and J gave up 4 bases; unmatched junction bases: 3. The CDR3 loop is CASSLAGTGGADTQYF. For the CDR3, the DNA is TGCGCCAGCAGCTTGGCAGGGACAGGGGGCGCAGATACGCAGTATTTT.

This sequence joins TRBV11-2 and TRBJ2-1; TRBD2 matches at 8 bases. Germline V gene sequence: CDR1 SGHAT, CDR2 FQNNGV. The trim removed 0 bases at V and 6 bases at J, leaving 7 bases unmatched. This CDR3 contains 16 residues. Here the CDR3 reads CASSLETGTRSNEQFF. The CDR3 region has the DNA TGTGCCAGCAGCTTAGAGACCGGGACTAGGAGCAATGAGCAGTTCTTC.

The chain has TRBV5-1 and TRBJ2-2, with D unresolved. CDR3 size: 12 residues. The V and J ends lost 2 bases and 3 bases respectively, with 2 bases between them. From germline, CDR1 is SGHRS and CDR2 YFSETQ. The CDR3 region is CASSFDTGELFF. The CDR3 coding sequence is TGCGCCAGCAGCTTTGACACCGGGGAGCTGTTTTTT.

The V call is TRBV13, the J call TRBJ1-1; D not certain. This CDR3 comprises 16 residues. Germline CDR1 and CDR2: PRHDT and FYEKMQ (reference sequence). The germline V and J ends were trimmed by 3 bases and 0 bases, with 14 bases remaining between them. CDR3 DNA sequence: TGTGCCAGCAGCTTGCAGGCCCCGCATCTGAACACTGAAGCTTTCTTT. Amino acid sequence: CASSLQAPHLNTEAFF.

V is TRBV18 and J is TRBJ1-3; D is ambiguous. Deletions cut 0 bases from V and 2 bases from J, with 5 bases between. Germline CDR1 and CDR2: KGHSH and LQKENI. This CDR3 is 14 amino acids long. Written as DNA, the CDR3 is TGTGCCAGCTCACCACCGGTCCCTGGAAACACCATATATTTT. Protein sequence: CASSPPVPGNTIYF.

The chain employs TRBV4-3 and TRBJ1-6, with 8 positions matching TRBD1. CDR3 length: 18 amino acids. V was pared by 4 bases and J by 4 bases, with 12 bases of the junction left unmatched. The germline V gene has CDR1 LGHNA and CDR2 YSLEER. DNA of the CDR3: TGCGCCAGCAGCCCCTTCGGCCAGGGGGCAGGTTATAATTCACCCCTCCACTTT. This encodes CASSPFGQGAGYNSPLHF.

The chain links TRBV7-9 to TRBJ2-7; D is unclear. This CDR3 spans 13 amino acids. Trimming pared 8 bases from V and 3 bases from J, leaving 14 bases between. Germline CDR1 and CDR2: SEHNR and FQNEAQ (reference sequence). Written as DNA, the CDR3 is TGTGCCAGCGGAAAGGGCGCTTTCTACGAGCAGTACTTC. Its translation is CASGKGAFYEQYF.

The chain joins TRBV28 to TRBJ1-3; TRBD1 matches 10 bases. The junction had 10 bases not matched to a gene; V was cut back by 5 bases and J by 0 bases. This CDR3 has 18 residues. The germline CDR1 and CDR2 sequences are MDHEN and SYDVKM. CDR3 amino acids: CASSLENGQGGSGNTIYF. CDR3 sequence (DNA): TGTGCCAGCAGTCTTGAAAACGGACAGGGGGGCTCTGGAAACACCATATATTTT.